Presented here are 5 T cell receptor beta chains from one specimen sequenced in a study of control samples from healthy donors and cancer patients. Some clones are missing from TCRdb's copy, which holds only in-frame ones; the method was immunoSEQ multiplex PCR. Here the sample spans 150,000 to 200,000 clones, about 91% being singletons. Input material: blood. The receptors derive from a woman between 40 and 50 years old in good health.

The chain links TRBV5-1 to TRBJ1-2, with TRBD1 identical over 7 bases. V was clipped by 0 bases and J by 2 bases; unmatched bases: 4. This CDR3 contains 15 residues. Germline V gene lookup returns CDR1 SGHRS and CDR2 YFSETQ. The CDR3, as DNA: TGCGCCAGCAGCTTGGTGTCAGGGGGAAACTATGGCTACACCTTC. Protein sequence: CASSLVSGGNYGYTF.

The gene calls are TRBV11-2 and TRBJ1-4; D unclear. Trimming cost V 1 base and J 8 bases, with 14 bases left between them. The V gene's germline CDR1 is SGHAT and CDR2 FQNNGV. This CDR3 has 15 amino acids. The CDR3 bases are TGTGCCAGCAGCTTAGTTTTCCGCTCGGGGGAAAAACTGTTTTTT. Its translation: CASSLVFRSGEKLFF.

In the case of this clone: The same CDR3 also results from other DNA sequences found in this sample. The chain joins TRBV6-2 or TRBV6-3 to TRBJ2-7, with a weak D call TRBD2 (7 bases). Trimming took off 6 bases at V and 4 bases at J, with 19 bases between the two ends. This CDR3 comprises 15 residues. Germline assignment: CDR1 MNHEY and CDR2 SVGEGT. The CDR3 nucleotides read TGTGCCAGCAGCCCTAGGGGGGGCAGCGGTTACGAGCAGTACTTC. Protein: CASSPRGGSGYEQYF.

The chain joins TRBV6-5 to TRBJ2-7, with 11 nucleotides matching TRBD1. With V trimmed by 8 bases and J by 3 bases, 9 bases remained unmatched. The CDR3 sequence is 15 residues long. Germline V lookup: CDR1 MNHEY, CDR2 SVGAGI. DNA for the CDR3: TGTGCCAGCCGTTTTCGGGACAGGGGGAGCTACGAGCAGTACTTC. Its translation is CASRFRDRGSYEQYF.

The rearrangement joins TRBV11-2 to TRBJ1-5, with a weak D call TRBD1 (5 bases). Germline V lookup: CDR1 SGHAT, CDR2 FQNNGV. V was clipped by 2 bases and J by 1 base, with 9 bases between them. This CDR3 is built from 15 residues. CDR3 residues: CASSLSGSSNQPQHF. In DNA, the CDR3 is TGTGCCAGCAGCTTATCAGGGTCGAGCAATCAGCCCCAGCATTTT.